The T cell receptor beta chain described here comes from a study of B cell selection in AIRE deficiency. Study-level points and caveats: Shared Treg sequences had shorter CDR3s, biased toward rearrangements with few non-templated insertions. Healthy donors alone shared 30% to 35% of 3,300 or so Treg sequences; patients alone approximately 9.1%.

Here immunoSEQ multiplex PCR was the method, and the copy in TCRdb shows in-frame clones only, minus some. Here the sample spans about 25,000 clones, 95% being singletons. V was shortened by 4 bases and J by 3 bases, with 10 bases between the two germline ends. Germline CDR1 reads SGHRS; CDR2 reads YFSETQ. This CDR3 region has 13 residues. Conventional CD4 T cells were sorted as CD4+CD127+ cells. Notes on this clone: Its antigen remains unknown.

Sequencing used CD4+CD127+ conventional T cells sorted from PBMCs. V gene TRBV5-1 combines with J gene TRBJ1-2; unclear D gene. The receptor was isolated from a human donor in good health. The CDR3 DNA reads as TGCGCCAGCAGCCCTGACGGAGACTATGGCTACACCTTC. This gives the protein CASSPDGDYGYTF.